This T cell receptor (beta chain) derives from a study of blood T cell repertoires in COVID-19. Study background: Sample material is recorded as cDNA or gDNA derived from T cells, B-cell-depleted T cells, or PBMCs.

Original processing notes: Amplified reference gene primers provided the basis for estimating nucleated cell counts. Repertoires were generated with immunoSEQ multiplex PCR, while TCRdb's copy carries only in-frame clones and drops some. D and trimming come from the DNA, and the V and J calls and clone size come from that table. The sample contains around 180,000 clones, just under 80% of which appear only once. Germline lookup yields CDR1 KGHSH and CDR2 LQKENI. This CDR3 has 12 amino acids. The ends lost 3 bases at V and 13 bases at J; junction bases unmatched: 3. The chain couples TRBV18 to TRBJ1-4; 9 nucleotides match TRBD1. Sequences were obtained from peripheral blood. This clonotype was sampled from a man in his 70s with active or convalescent COVID-19. The CDR3 loop reads CASSPDRGLLFF. The CDR3 DNA reads as TGTGCCAGCTCACCGGACAGGGGTTTACTGTTTTTT.